One and the same sample provided the 30 T cell receptor beta chains below, sequenced in a study of graft-versus-host responses after intestinal transplantation. Sequenced by immunoSEQ multiplex PCR; TCRdb stores in-frame clones only, minus some. This table holds over 20,000 clones, around 94% found once. The sample consisted of PBMCs, taken roughly 260 days after intestinal transplant. These receptors came from a human patient who received an intestinal transplant, so some T cells may come from the graft donor.

The gene calls are TRBV4-1 and TRBJ2-7; 8 positions agree with TRBD2. Germline V CDR1 and CDR2: MGHRA, YSYEKL. The V and J ends lost 1 base and 2 bases, in that order; junction bases with no gene match: 4. CDR3 length: 15 amino acids. The CDR3 protein is CASSQAYGRAYEQYF. The CDR3 DNA reads as TGCGCCAGCAGCCAAGCTTACGGGAGGGCCTACGAGCAGTACTTC.

The chain uses TRBV6-1 and TRBJ1-1; 8 bases are shared with TRBD1. The V and J ends lost 6 bases and 2 bases, in that order; junction bases with no gene match: 2. The CDR3 contains 13 residues. Germline V gene data show CDR1 as MNHNS and CDR2 as SASEGT. The CDR3 spells CASRDRANTEAFF. In DNA, the CDR3 is TGTGCCAGCAGGGACAGGGCCAACACTGAAGCTTTCTTT.

V gene TRBV30 combines with J gene TRBJ2-7, with D perhaps being TRBD1 or TRBD2 (5 bases each). CDR1 is GTSNPN, CDR2 SVGIG, per germline (reference sequence). CDR3 size: 17 residues. Trimming cost V 2 bases and J 1 base, with 21 bases left between them. DNA for the CDR3: TGTGCCTGGAGTCTTACTCGAATAGGGACGGGGTCCTACGAGCAGTACTTC. Its translation is CAWSLTRIGTGSYEQYF.

The chain links TRBV21-1 to TRBJ2-5; the DNA was not used to check the table's D call, TRBD1. TRBV21-1 is flagged as a pseudogene. CDR3 length equals 17 residues. In DNA form, the CDR3 reads TGTGCCAGCAGCAATAGGGACAGGTCGGGGGATAAAGAGACCCAGTACTTC. Translated: CASSNRDRSGDKETQYF.

The chain has TRBV28 and TRBJ2-7, with unresolved D. Looked up from germline, CDR1 is MDHEN and CDR2 is SYDVKM. The V and J ends lost 6 bases and 3 bases respectively, with 12 bases between them. This CDR3 region has 13 residues. The CDR3, as DNA: TGTGCCAGCAGGATAGGTCCCCGCTACGAGCAGTACTTC. Translation: CASRIGPRYEQYF.

This clone was detected only once. This sequence joins TRBV10-3 and TRBJ2-6; D gene unclear. Trimming left V 6 bases short and J 0 bases short, with 12 bases between. The CDR3 consists of 16 residues. Germline V gene sequence: CDR1 ENHRY, CDR2 SYGVKD. The CDR3, as DNA: TGTGCCATCAGGGGTCCCTACCTCTCTGGGGCCAACGTCCTGACTTTC. Amino acid sequence: CAIRGPYLSGANVLTF.

The chain combines TRBV2 with TRBJ1-1; possibly TRBD1 for D (5 bases). Germline V gene data show CDR1 as SNHLY and CDR2 as FYNNEI. The CDR3 has 14 amino acids. The germline V and J ends were trimmed by 4 bases and 5 bases, with 14 bases remaining between them. CDR3 region: CASSGGVSGTEAFF. CDR3 DNA: TGTGCCAGCAGTGGAGGGGTATCTGGGACTGAAGCTTTCTTT.

The rearrangement joins TRBV7-9 to TRBJ2-1; TRBD2 might be the D (6 bases). The CDR3 is 12 residues long. From germline, CDR1 is SEHNR and CDR2 FQNEAQ (reference sequence). Trimming pared 5 bases from V and 10 bases from J, leaving 12 bases between. CDR3 bases: TGTGCCAGCAGCCACGGGACTTCCGAGCAGTTCTTC. It codes for CASSHGTSEQFF.

The chain recombines TRBV5-1 with TRBJ1-1; D unresolved. Germline CDR1 reads SGHRS; CDR2 reads YFSETQ. Trimming removed 2 bases at V and 3 bases at J, with 11 bases between. The CDR3 extends over 14 amino acids. CDR3: CASSFYMVDTEAFF. CDR3 sequence (DNA): TGCGCCAGCAGCTTCTATATGGTTGACACTGAAGCTTTCTTT.

The gene calls are TRBV27 and TRBJ2-7; D is unresolved. CDR1 and CDR2 (germline): MNHEY, SMNVEV (reference sequence). The V end was cut by 5 bases, the J end by 3 bases, with 8 bases between. This CDR3 region has 12 residues. The CDR3: CASSTNSYEQYF. Here the CDR3 DNA reads TGTGCCAGCAGTACAAATAGCTACGAGCAGTACTTC.

V usage is TRBV6-1 and J usage is TRBJ2-5; D possibly corresponds to TRBD2 (6 bases). Germline values: CDR1 MNHNS, CDR2 SASEGT. V was shortened by 6 bases and J by 4 bases, with 18 bases between the two germline ends. The CDR3 spans 15 residues. The CDR3 loop reads CASREGPLAIETQYF. CDR3 nucleotides: TGTGCCAGCAGGGAGGGACCGCTAGCCATAGAGACCCAGTACTTC.

This sequence joins TRBV27 and TRBJ1-1; a weak D match, TRBD1 (5 bases). Germline V gene data show CDR1 as MNHEY and CDR2 as SMNVEV (reference sequence). The ends were cut back, 8 bases at V and 4 bases at J, with 23 bases in the middle. CDR3 length equals 16 residues. Here the CDR3 DNA reads TGTGCCAGCGGATTCCTTCCTATACGGGGGGGCACTGAAGCTTTCTTT. Encoded protein: CASGFLPIRGGTEAFF.

The chain has TRBV5-6 and TRBJ1-2, with D maybe TRBD1 (5 bases). Per germline, CDR1 SGHDT and CDR2 YYEEEE. V gave up 0 bases and J gave up 8 bases, with 20 bases separating them. The CDR3 length is 16 residues. CDR3 in DNA: TGTGCCAGCAGCTTGGCCGTGGAAGACTGGAGGGGCGGCTACACCTTC. Its protein is CASSLAVEDWRGGYTF.

The chain has TRBV19 and TRBJ1-2; D remains ambiguous. Germline V gene data show CDR1 as LNHDA and CDR2 as SQIVND (reference sequence). The V gene lost 0 bases and the J gene lost 4 bases, with 12 bases spanning the gap. The CDR3 is made up of 15 amino acids. The CDR3 DNA sequence: TGTGCCAGTAGTATAGAAGGCAGGACTCCCTATGGCTACACCTTC. It encodes CASSIEGRTPYGYTF.

The CDR3 bases are TGTGCCATCTCCTTTAGGGAGAAGGAGTACGAGCAGTACTTC. Translating gives CAISFREKEYEQYF. This chain joins TRBV2 and TRBJ2-7, with D possibly matching TRBD2 (5 bases). Germline values: CDR1 SNHLY, CDR2 FYNNEI. V was cut by 10 bases and J by 4 bases, with 20 bases left in between. The CDR3 is made up of 14 amino acids.

This chain uses TRBV5-1 with TRBJ2-7, with 10 bases matching TRBD1. Germline CDR1 reads SGHRS; CDR2 reads YFSETQ. The CDR3 has 18 amino acids. Trimming cost V 0 bases and J 2 bases; bases outside gene matches: 11. The CDR3 sequence is CASSLGSDRGLWTYEQYF. The DNA of the CDR3 is TGCGCCAGCAGCTTGGGTTCCGACAGGGGGCTCTGGACCTACGAGCAGTACTTC. Using reference TRBV5-1 and TRBJ2-7 for the parts outside the CDR3, the full variable domain is KAGVTQTPRYLIKTRGQQVTLSCSPISGHRSVSWYQQTPGQGLQFLFEYFSETQRNKGNFPGRFSGRQFSNSRSEMNVSTLELGDSALYLCASSLGSDRGLWTYEQYFGPGTRLTVT.

V is TRBV11-1 and J is TRBJ1-1; D is possibly TRBD1 (5 bases). Germline loops: CDR1 SGHAT, CDR2 FQDESV (reference sequence). The CDR3 consists of 16 residues. Trimming removed 1 base at V and 6 bases at J, with 18 bases between. The CDR3: CASSLVAAQVRAEAFF. DNA of the CDR3: TGTGCCAGCAGCTTAGTCGCTGCACAGGTTCGGGCTGAAGCTTTCTTT.

This sequence joins TRBV7-9 and TRBJ2-5, with D tentatively TRBD2 (5 bases). Germline values: CDR1 SEHNR, CDR2 FQNEAQ (reference sequence). The V gene lost 4 bases and the J gene lost 1 base, with 10 bases spanning the gap. The CDR3 covers 14 residues. The chain's CDR3 is CASSSDYTQETQYF. CDR3 nucleotide sequence: TGTGCCAGCAGCTCCGACTATACCCAAGAGACCCAGTACTTC.

The V call is TRBV5-6, the J call TRBJ2-1, with 8 positions matching TRBD2. The CDR3 totals 16 residues. Germline V gene lookup returns CDR1 SGHDT and CDR2 YYEEEE. J gave up 6 bases and V 2 bases, and 10 bases lay outside the gene matches. The CDR3 bases are TGTGCCAGCAGCTTTTGGGCGGGAGGAATTTTCAATGAGCAGTTCTTC. This encodes CASSFWAGGIFNEQFF.

The rearrangement joins TRBV7-9 to TRBJ2-7, with D maybe TRBD1 (6 bases). Germline V gene data show CDR1 as SEHNR and CDR2 as FQNEAQ (reference sequence). This CDR3 is 12 amino acids long. Trimming removed 3 bases from V and 5 bases from J, with 8 bases in between. CDR3 in DNA: TGTGCCAGCAGCTTGGACAGACACGAGCAGTACTTC. Translating it yields CASSLDRHEQYF. The entire variable domain, with the rest obtained from reference TRBV7-9 and TRBJ2-7, is as follows: DTGVSQNPRHKITKRGQNVTFRCDPISEHNRLYWYRQTLGQGPEFLTYFQNEAQLEKSRLLSDRFSAERPKGSFSTLEIQRTEQGDSAMYLCASSLDRHEQYFGPGTRLTVT.

The chain uses TRBV27 and TRBJ2-1, with 9 bases aligning to TRBD2. The germline CDR1 and CDR2 sequences are MNHEY and SMNVEV (reference sequence). J gave up 8 bases and V 7 bases, and 18 bases lay outside the gene matches. The CDR3 is 17 residues long. The CDR3 protein is CASTQSPDVAGVDEQFF. CDR3 nucleotide sequence: TGTGCCAGCACCCAATCACCGGATGTAGCGGGAGTCGATGAGCAGTTCTTC.

The chain has TRBV14 and TRBJ2-7; tentatively, D is TRBD1 (5 bases). The length of the CDR3 is 14 residues. The V end was cut by 4 bases, the J end by 5 bases, with 15 bases between. CDR1 and CDR2 (germline): SGHDN, FVKESK. DNA of the CDR3: TGTGCCAGCAGCCCCTACGCTGGGGCCAACGAGCAGTACTTC. It translates to CASSPYAGANEQYF.

The chain links TRBV27 to TRBJ2-7; the match to TRBD2 covers 11 bases. With V trimmed by 5 bases and J by 2 bases, 2 bases remained unmatched. The CDR3 runs to 14 residues. From germline, CDR1 is MNHEY and CDR2 SMNVEV (reference sequence). CDR3 residues: CASSETSGAYEQYF. CDR3 nucleotides: TGTGCCAGCAGTGAGACTAGCGGGGCCTACGAGCAGTACTTC.

The rearrangement links TRBV18 to TRBJ2-7, with TRBD2 matching over 7 bases. In germline, CDR1 is KGHSH, CDR2 LQKENI. The junction had 24 bases not matched to a gene; V was cut back by 1 base and J by 9 bases. CDR3 size: 19 residues. The CDR3 region has the DNA TGTGCCAGCTCACCACGGGGAGGGCCTTGGGTTGACCCCTCCTCCTTGCAGTACTTC. Amino acid sequence: CASSPRGGPWVDPSSLQYF. The full variable domain, rest sourced from reference TRBV18 and TRBJ2-7, is NAGVMQNPRHLVRRRGQEARLRCSPMKGHSHVYWYRQLPEEGLKFMVYLQKENIIDESGMPKERFSAEFPKEGPSILRIQQVVRGDSAAYFCASSPRGGPWVDPSSLQYFGPGTRLTVT.

The sample holds one count of this clone. The CDR3: CASSLGPGAHTEAFF. In nucleotides, the CDR3 is TGTGCCAGCAGCTTGGGGCCGGGGGCCCACACTGAAGCTTTCTTT. The rearrangement links TRBV5-6 to TRBJ1-1, with TRBD1 as a possible D gene (6 bases). The ends were cut back, 0 bases at V and 3 bases at J, with 12 bases in the middle. CDR1 and CDR2 from the germline V gene are SGHDT and YYEEEE. The CDR3 has 15 residues.

This clone occurred a few times. The chain has TRBV28 and TRBJ1-2; a possible D gene is TRBD1 (5 bases). Trimming shortened V by 7 bases and J by 4 bases, and 16 bases separated the two germline ends. The CDR3 has 14 residues. CDR1 and CDR2 from the germline V gene are MDHEN and SYDVKM. CDR3 amino acids: CASIPLDSFYGYTF. The DNA of the CDR3 is TGTGCCAGCATCCCTCTCGACAGCTTCTATGGCTACACCTTC.

For the CDR3, the DNA is TGTGCCAGCAGTTACTCCGGGGGCCCTAACTACGAGCAGTACTTC. This translates into CASSYSGGPNYEQYF. The genes are TRBV6-5 and TRBJ2-7; D might be TRBD1 or TRBD2, each matching 6 bases. Germline CDR1 is MNHEY and CDR2 is SVGAGI. The CDR3 extends over 15 amino acids. Trimming shortened V by 0 bases and J by 3 bases, and 12 bases separated the two germline ends.

The chain links TRBV5-1 to TRBJ1-1, with a tentative D call TRBD1 (6 bases). CDR1 and CDR2 from the germline V gene are SGHRS and YFSETQ. This CDR3 comprises 14 residues. Between the trimmed V and J ends, which lost 0 bases and 3 bases, there was a span of 9 bases. The CDR3 loop is CASSLEGGYTEAFF. CDR3 in DNA: TGCGCCAGCAGCTTGGAGGGGGGATACACTGAAGCTTTCTTT.

The chain recombines TRBV5-6 with TRBJ2-5; D may be TRBD1 or TRBD2 (6 bases each). With 7 bases removed from V and 4 bases from J, the gap between germline ends came to 11 bases. Germline V gene lookup returns CDR1 SGHDT and CDR2 YYEEEE. The CDR3 has 12 amino acids. The CDR3 DNA reads as TGTGCCAGCGGAGAGGGGGGAGAGACCCAGTACTTC. It is translated as CASGEGGETQYF.

This clone showed up just once. The chain is built from TRBV5-1 and TRBJ2-5, with 7 bases matching TRBD1. This CDR3 region has 18 residues. V lost 5 bases and J lost 2; bases outside the gene matches: 18. CDR1 is SGHRS and CDR2 is YFSETQ in the germline V gene. The CDR3 DNA reads TGCGCCAGCAGATTTCCCTCGAGACAGGGTCAAAAACAAGAGACCCAGTACTTC. Its translation: CASRFPSRQGQKQETQYF.